The TCR beta chain under discussion was sequenced for a study of breast tumors, draining lymph nodes, adjacent tissues. Study conclusions and caveats: Compared with basal-like, luminal-like tumors shared significantly more repertoire with nontumor tissue. Tumors had less TCR diversity than lymph nodes, more than nontumor tissue.

Of note for this clonotype: Its antigen is unknown.

Germline CDR1 is DFQATT and CDR2 is SNEGSKA (reference sequence). V was shortened by 0 bases and J by 2 bases, with 11 bases between the two germline ends. There are 15 residues in the CDR3. TCRdb analysed the multiplex PCR reads with MiXCR anew, one entry per CDR3 protein. The table has about 7,600 distinct CDR3 sequences, around three quarters seen once. Sequencing input: tumor-adjacent breast tissue. The source is a female donor with breast cancer. Some clones in this sample may be carry-over from other donors' samples. V and J are TRBV20-1 and TRBJ1-5; D might be TRBD1 (5 bases). CDR3 bases: TGCAGTGCTAGAGAAGGAGGGGCGGGCAATCAGCCCCAGCATTTT. Encoded protein: CSAREGGAGNQPQHF.